These T cell receptor beta chains were read from a single sample in a study of blood T cell repertoires in COVID-19. Measured with immunoSEQ multiplex PCR; TCRdb has only the in-frame clones, and not every one. The sample lists roughly 68,000 clones, roughly 85% occurring once. Sequencing input: peripheral blood. The receptors stem from a man between 45 and 60 years old with acute or convalescent COVID-19. CDR3s include the opening cysteine and the closing phenylalanine or tryptophan. D genes are given only for firm matches. Not all rows give a size; the values are once, few, many and, for expanded clones, a class.

abundance: NA; j_gene: TRBJ2-1; v_gene: TRBV30; d_gene: TRBD2; CDR3nt: TGTGCCTGGAGTCCCCTTGCCGGGGGGTACAATGAGCAGTTCTTC; CDR3aa: CAWSPLAGGYNEQFF
abundance: NA; j_gene: TRBJ2-4; v_gene: TRBV10-3; d_gene: NA; CDR3nt: TGTGCCATCAGTATGACGGGAGACATTCAGTACTTC; CDR3aa: CAISMTGDIQYF
abundance: few; j_gene: TRBJ1-2; v_gene: TRBV5-1; d_gene: TRBD1; CDR3nt: TGCGCCAGCAGCTTGGTGGGACAGGACTATGGCTACACCTTC; CDR3aa: CASSLVGQDYGYTF
abundance: NA; j_gene: TRBJ1-6; v_gene: TRBV5-1; d_gene: NA; CDR3nt: TGCGCCAGCAGGGAGGGAACCTATAATTCACCCCTCCACTTT; CDR3aa: CASREGTYNSPLHF
abundance: NA; j_gene: TRBJ2-3; v_gene: TRBV5-1; d_gene: TRBD2; CDR3nt: TGCGCCAGCAGCTTGTATCCTAGCGGGGGGCGAGATACGCAGTATTTT; CDR3aa: CASSLYPSGGRDTQYF
abundance: once; j_gene: TRBJ2-6; v_gene: TRBV2; d_gene: TRBD1; CDR3nt: TGTGCCAGCAGTAGGGACAGGGTGTTCGGGGCCAACGTCCTGACTTTC; CDR3aa: CASSRDRVFGANVLTF
abundance: NA; j_gene: TRBJ2-5; v_gene: TRBV11-2; d_gene: NA; CDR3nt: TGTGCCAGCAGCCCAGATACCCAAGAGACCCAGTACTTC; CDR3aa: CASSPDTQETQYF
abundance: NA; j_gene: TRBJ2-7; v_gene: TRBV6-5; d_gene: NA; CDR3nt: TGTGCCAGCACCCCAAAGGGGGGGGGCTACGAGCAGTACTTC; CDR3aa: CASTPKGGGYEQYF
abundance: NA; j_gene: TRBJ2-3; v_gene: TRBV6-2/TRBV6-3; d_gene: NA; CDR3nt: TGTGCCAGCAGTTACCCCGTCGCACTGCAGGACGGGGAAAGCACAGATACGCAGTATTTT; CDR3aa: CASSYPVALQDGESTDTQYF
abundance: NA; j_gene: TRBJ1-2; v_gene: TRBV24-1; d_gene: TRBD1; CDR3nt: TGTGCCACCAGTGACCACAGGGGTGGCTACACCTTC; CDR3aa: CATSDHRGGYTF
abundance: once; j_gene: TRBJ2-2; v_gene: TRBV5-6; d_gene: NA; CDR3nt: TGTGCCAGCACCTGGGGAGCGAACACCGGGGAGCTGTTTTTT; CDR3aa: CASTWGANTGELFF
abundance: NA; j_gene: TRBJ2-3; v_gene: TRBV18; d_gene: TRBD2; CDR3nt: TGTGCCAGCTCACCAAGCGCGGGGGGGCCAGATACGCAGTATTTT; CDR3aa: CASSPSAGGPDTQYF
abundance: NA; j_gene: TRBJ2-5; v_gene: TRBV12-3/TRBV12-4; d_gene: NA; CDR3nt: TGTGCCAGCAGTTTAACACAAGAGACCCAGTACTTC; CDR3aa: CASSLTQETQYF
abundance: NA; j_gene: TRBJ2-3; v_gene: TRBV12-2; d_gene: NA; CDR3nt: TGTGCAAGTCGCTTCCTCAGGGGGAGGGATACGCAGTATTTT; CDR3aa: CASRFLRGRDTQYF
abundance: NA; j_gene: TRBJ1-4; v_gene: TRBV2; d_gene: TRBD1; CDR3nt: TGTGCCAGCAGTGTACAGGGGGCGTTCCTTGGTGAAAAACTGTTTTTT; CDR3aa: CASSVQGAFLGEKLFF
abundance: NA; j_gene: TRBJ2-5; v_gene: TRBV12-3/TRBV12-4; d_gene: TRBD2; CDR3nt: TGTGCCACATCGGCGGGGGTATGGGTGACCCAGTACTTC; CDR3aa: CATSAGVWVTQYF
abundance: NA; j_gene: TRBJ2-3; v_gene: TRBV9; d_gene: NA; CDR3nt: TGTGCCAGCAGCACCAACCCGGAGGCCCCGAATACGCAGTATTTT; CDR3aa: CASSTNPEAPNTQYF
abundance: NA; j_gene: TRBJ2-1; v_gene: TRBV24-1; d_gene: NA; CDR3nt: TGTGCCATCTCACGGGGGGCGACTTACAATGAGCAGTTCTTC; CDR3aa: CAISRGATYNEQFF
abundance: NA; j_gene: TRBJ1-5; v_gene: TRBV27; d_gene: NA; CDR3nt: TGTGCCAGCAGTCGAACATATCAGGGGAATCAGCCCCAGCATTTT; CDR3aa: CASSRTYQGNQPQHF
abundance: NA; j_gene: TRBJ2-5; v_gene: TRBV5-1; d_gene: TRBD1; CDR3nt: TGCGCCAGCAGCTCCGGACAGGGGTATGGAGAGACCCAGTACTTC; CDR3aa: CASSSGQGYGETQYF
abundance: NA; j_gene: TRBJ1-2; v_gene: TRBV5-5; d_gene: NA; CDR3nt: TGTGCCAGCAGCTTGGAAGAGAACTATGGCTACACCTTC; CDR3aa: CASSLEENYGYTF
abundance: once; j_gene: TRBJ2-2; v_gene: TRBV7-3; d_gene: NA; CDR3nt: TGTGCCACCCGCCGCGGGCCTGTGGACACCGGGGAGCTGTTTTTT; CDR3aa: CATRRGPVDTGELFF
abundance: NA; j_gene: TRBJ1-6; v_gene: TRBV11-2; d_gene: TRBD1; CDR3nt: TGTGCCAGCGCCTCACAGGGGCAGAATTCACCCCTCCACTTT; CDR3aa: CASASQGQNSPLHF
abundance: NA; j_gene: TRBJ1-4; v_gene: TRBV4-1; d_gene: NA; CDR3nt: TGCGCCAGCAGCCAAAAACACATGGGCTTTGCAACTAATGAAAAACTGTTTTTT; CDR3aa: CASSQKHMGFATNEKLFF
abundance: NA; j_gene: TRBJ1-1; v_gene: TRBV14; d_gene: TRBD1; CDR3nt: TGTGCCAGCAGCCAGACAGGGTTTGTGGCTGAAGCTTTCTTT; CDR3aa: CASSQTGFVAEAFF
abundance: NA; j_gene: TRBJ2-5; v_gene: TRBV6-4; d_gene: TRBD2; CDR3nt: TGTGCCAGCAGTGACTGGTCTAGCGGGCTCCAAGAGACCCAGTACTTC; CDR3aa: CASSDWSSGLQETQYF
abundance: NA; j_gene: TRBJ2-3; v_gene: TRBV11-3; d_gene: NA; CDR3nt: TGTGCCAGCAGCCTAGGCTCCGGAGATACGCAGTATTTT; CDR3aa: CASSLGSGDTQYF
abundance: NA; j_gene: TRBJ1-5; v_gene: TRBV24-1; d_gene: NA; CDR3nt: TGTGCCACCAGTGAGCCCGGGACACCTAGCAATCAGCCCCAGCATTTT; CDR3aa: CATSEPGTPSNQPQHF
abundance: NA; j_gene: TRBJ2-1; v_gene: TRBV9; d_gene: TRBD1; CDR3nt: TGTGCCAGCGGGATACCGGACAGGGGCGGCTACAATGAGCAGTTCTTC; CDR3aa: CASGIPDRGGYNEQFF
abundance: NA; j_gene: TRBJ1-6; v_gene: TRBV30; d_gene: NA; CDR3nt: TGTGCCTGGAGTGTGGGCGGGAATTCACCCCTCCACTTT; CDR3aa: CAWSVGGNSPLHF
abundance: NA; j_gene: TRBJ1-1; v_gene: TRBV6-5; d_gene: NA; CDR3nt: TGTGCCAGCAGCGACAACCTGAACACTGAAGCTTTCTTT; CDR3aa: CASSDNLNTEAFF
abundance: NA; j_gene: TRBJ1-1; v_gene: TRBV2; d_gene: NA; CDR3nt: TGTGCCAGCGCCCGCGGGTGGGGTGCACTTATGACTGAAGCTTTCTTT; CDR3aa: CASARGWGALMTEAFF
abundance: NA; j_gene: TRBJ2-2; v_gene: TRBV4-1; d_gene: NA; CDR3nt: TGCGCCAGCAGCCTCCACATGCCTGACTTCGCGAACACCGGGGAGCTGTTTTTT; CDR3aa: CASSLHMPDFANTGELFF
abundance: NA; j_gene: TRBJ2-5; v_gene: TRBV19; d_gene: NA; CDR3nt: TGTGCCAGTAAAGGGCAGGGAAAAGAGACCCAGTACTTC; CDR3aa: CASKGQGKETQYF
abundance: NA; j_gene: TRBJ2-5; v_gene: TRBV7-6; d_gene: TRBD2; CDR3nt: TGTGCCAGCAGGCCGACTAGCGGGGACCAAGAGACCCAGTACTTC; CDR3aa: CASRPTSGDQETQYF
abundance: NA; j_gene: TRBJ2-4; v_gene: TRBV20-1; d_gene: TRBD2; CDR3nt: TGCAGTGCTAGTGAGCGGGGAAACATTCAGTACTTC; CDR3aa: CSASERGNIQYF
abundance: NA; j_gene: TRBJ2-5; v_gene: TRBV24-1; d_gene: TRBD1; CDR3nt: TGTGCCACCAGTGATCGACAGGGGAAAACGGCCCAGTACTTC; CDR3aa: CATSDRQGKTAQYF
abundance: NA; j_gene: TRBJ1-1; v_gene: TRBV21-1; d_gene: NA; CDR3nt: TGTGCCAGCACTACAGGGGTCCGGGGCACTGAAGCTTTCTTT; CDR3aa: CASTTGVRGTEAFF
abundance: NA; j_gene: TRBJ2-1; v_gene: TRBV4-2; d_gene: TRBD2; CDR3nt: TGTGCCAGCAGCCCTAGCGTCCTAGCGGGGGATAGCTACAATGAGCAGTTCTTC; CDR3aa: CASSPSVLAGDSYNEQFF
abundance: NA; j_gene: TRBJ2-6; v_gene: TRBV7-8; d_gene: NA; CDR3nt: TGTGCCAGCAGCCCAGACTCTGTGGGGGCCAACGTCCTGACTTTC; CDR3aa: CASSPDSVGANVLTF
abundance: NA; j_gene: TRBJ1-4; v_gene: TRBV28; d_gene: TRBD1; CDR3nt: TGTGCCAGCAAGAACAGGGGTTTCAGATGGCCAACTAATGAAAAACTGTTTTTT; CDR3aa: CASKNRGFRWPTNEKLFF
abundance: NA; j_gene: TRBJ1-5; v_gene: TRBV5-1; d_gene: NA; CDR3nt: TGCGCCAGCAGCTTGGACAGGAAAGCGCAGCCCCAGCATTTT; CDR3aa: CASSLDRKAQPQHF
abundance: NA; j_gene: TRBJ2-1; v_gene: TRBV5-4; d_gene: TRBD2; CDR3nt: TGTGCCAGCAGCTTGACCGGGACTAGGAGCGTCAATGAGCAGTTCTTC; CDR3aa: CASSLTGTRSVNEQFF
abundance: NA; j_gene: TRBJ2-3; v_gene: TRBV5-1; d_gene: NA; CDR3nt: TGCGCCAGCAGCTTGGCCCAGGTCACAGATACGCAGTATTTT; CDR3aa: CASSLAQVTDTQYF
abundance: NA; j_gene: TRBJ1-3; v_gene: TRBV11-2; d_gene: NA; CDR3nt: TGTGCCTCATCGATGTGGACATCGTTACCCTCTGGAAACACCATATATTTT; CDR3aa: CASSMWTSLPSGNTIYF
abundance: NA; j_gene: TRBJ1-5; v_gene: TRBV12-3/TRBV12-4; d_gene: NA; CDR3nt: TGTGCCAGCAGTTCGGACAGTGGGCAGCCCCAGCATTTT; CDR3aa: CASSSDSGQPQHF
abundance: NA; j_gene: TRBJ2-5; v_gene: TRBV5-4; d_gene: TRBD2; CDR3nt: TGTGCCAGCAGCTTGGGGGCGGGGGACGTTTCGTCCCAGTACTTC; CDR3aa: CASSLGAGDVSSQYF
abundance: NA; j_gene: TRBJ2-3; v_gene: TRBV4-1; d_gene: NA; CDR3nt: TGCGCCAGCAGCCAAGATCTTGGGCACACAGATACGCAGTATTTT; CDR3aa: CASSQDLGHTDTQYF